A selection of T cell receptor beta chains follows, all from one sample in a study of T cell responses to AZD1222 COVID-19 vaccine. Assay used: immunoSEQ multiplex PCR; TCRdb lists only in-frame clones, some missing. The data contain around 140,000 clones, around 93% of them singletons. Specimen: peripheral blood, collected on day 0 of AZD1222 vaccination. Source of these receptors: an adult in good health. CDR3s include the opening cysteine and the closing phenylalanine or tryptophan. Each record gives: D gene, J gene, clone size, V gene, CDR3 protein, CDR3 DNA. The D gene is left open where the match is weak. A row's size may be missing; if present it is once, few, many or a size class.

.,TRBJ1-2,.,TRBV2,CASSTNREVRYGYTF,TGTGCCAGCAGCACCAACAGGGAGGTGAGATATGGCTACACCTTC
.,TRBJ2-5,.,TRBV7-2,CASSSRPVQYF,TGTGCCAGCAGCTCACGCCCCGTCCAGTACTTC
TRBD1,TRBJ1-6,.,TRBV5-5,CASSQAGQINSPLHF,TGTGCCAGCAGCCAGGCGGGACAGATTAATTCACCCCTCCACTTT
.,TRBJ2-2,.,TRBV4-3,CASSQAITGELFF,TGCGCCAGCAGCCAAGCGATCACCGGGGAGCTGTTTTTT
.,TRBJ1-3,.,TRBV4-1,CATTADTIGNTIYF,TGCGCCACCACAGCGGACACAATTGGAAACACCATATATTTT
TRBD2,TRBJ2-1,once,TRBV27,CASSFAGGGYNEQFF,TGTGCCAGCAGTTTCGCGGGGGGGGGTTACAATGAGCAGTTCTTC
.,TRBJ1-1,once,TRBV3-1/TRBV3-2,CASSQGSNTEAFF,TGTGCCAGCAGCCAGGGGAGTAACACTGAAGCTTTCTTT
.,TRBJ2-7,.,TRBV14,CASSQPGAYEQYF,TGTGCCAGCAGCCAACCAGGGGCCTACGAGCAGTACTTC
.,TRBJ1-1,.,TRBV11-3,CASSLRLNTEAFF,TGTGCCAGCAGCCTCAGACTGAACACTGAAGCTTTCTTT
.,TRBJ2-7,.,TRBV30,CAWSVLTEQYF,TGTGCCTGGAGTGTACTAACAGAGCAGTACTTC
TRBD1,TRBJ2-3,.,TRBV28,CASSAGTGDTDTQYF,TGTGCCAGCAGTGCCGGGACAGGGGACACAGATACGCAGTATTTT
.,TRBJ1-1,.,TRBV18,CASSPLAGTEAFF,TGTGCCAGCTCACCCCTGGCGGGGACTGAAGCTTTCTTT
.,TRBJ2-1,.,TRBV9,CASSQGGPWTYNEQFF,TGTGCCAGCAGCCAGGGGGGCCCCTGGACATACAATGAGCAGTTCTTC
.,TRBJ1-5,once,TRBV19,CASSMGGREGHQPQHF,TGTGCCAGTAGTATGGGGGGCAGGGAGGGGCATCAGCCCCAGCATTTT
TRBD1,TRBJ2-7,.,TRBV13,CASSSTAGQGIHEQYF,TGTGCCAGCAGCTCCACAGCCGGACAGGGGATCCACGAGCAGTACTTC
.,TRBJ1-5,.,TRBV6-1,CASSDWGNQPQHF,TGTGCCAGCAGTGATTGGGGCAATCAGCCCCAGCATTTT
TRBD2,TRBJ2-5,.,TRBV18,CASSPPSSGGLLTQYF,TGTGCCAGCTCACCACCATCAAGCGGGGGGCTTCTTACCCAGTACTTC
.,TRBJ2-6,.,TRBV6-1,CASSEGAGANVLTF,TGTGCCAGCAGTGAGGGGGCTGGGGCCAACGTCCTGACTTTC
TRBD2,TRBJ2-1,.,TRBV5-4,CASTHGGEGYNEQFF,TGTGCCAGCACCCATGGGGGGGAAGGGTACAATGAGCAGTTCTTC
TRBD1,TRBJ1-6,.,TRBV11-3,CASSLDQGGSSYNSPLHF,TGTGCCAGCAGCTTAGATCAGGGGGGGAGCTCCTATAATTCACCCCTCCACTTT
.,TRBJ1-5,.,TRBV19,CASSTLGQPQHF,TGTGCCAGTAGTACGCTGGGGCAGCCCCAGCATTTT
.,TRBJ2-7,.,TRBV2,CATLPGSRDYEQYF,TGTGCCACACTACCCGGATCGAGAGACTACGAGCAGTACTTC
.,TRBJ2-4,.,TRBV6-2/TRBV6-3,CASSRMVEPSAKNIQYF,TGTGCCAGCAGTCGCATGGTAGAGCCGTCAGCCAAAAACATTCAGTACTTC
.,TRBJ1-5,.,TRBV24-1,CATSEGGADQPQHF,TGTGCCACCAGTGAAGGGGGGGCCGATCAGCCCCAGCATTTT
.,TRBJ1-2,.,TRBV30,CAWSVRGWGYTF,TGTGCCTGGAGTGTACGGGGGTGGGGCTACACCTTC
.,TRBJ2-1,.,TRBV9,CASSFGGLSEDEQFF,TGTGCCAGCAGCTTCGGGGGATTGAGTGAGGATGAGCAGTTCTTC
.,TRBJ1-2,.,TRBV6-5,CASSYSNRDNYGYTF,TGTGCCAGCAGTTACTCGAACCGCGATAACTATGGCTACACCTTC
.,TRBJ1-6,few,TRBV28,CASSFSQGSANSPLHF,TGTGCCAGCAGTTTTAGCCAGGGATCAGCTAATTCACCCCTCCACTTT
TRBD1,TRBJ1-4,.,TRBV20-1,CSASEGAGDEKLFF,TGCAGTGCTAGTGAGGGGGCAGGGGATGAAAAACTGTTTTTT
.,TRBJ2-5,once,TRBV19,CASSINSQETQYF,TGTGCCAGTAGTATAAACAGCCAAGAGACCCAGTACTTC
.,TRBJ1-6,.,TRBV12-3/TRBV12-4,CASSKGFNSPLHF,TGTGCCAGCAGTAAAGGCTTTAATTCACCCCTCCACTTT
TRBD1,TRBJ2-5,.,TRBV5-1,CASSHVTGGDETQYF,TGCGCCAGCAGCCACGTGACAGGGGGTGACGAGACCCAGTACTTC
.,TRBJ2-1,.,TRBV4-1,CASSQLAAYNEQFF,TGCGCCAGCAGCCAGTTGGCGGCCTACAATGAGCAGTTCTTC
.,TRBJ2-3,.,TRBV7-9,CASSLGDAFVTQYF,TGTGCCAGCAGCTTAGGCGACGCATTTGTTACGCAGTATTTT
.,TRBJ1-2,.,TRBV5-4,CASSGSGGNYGYTF,TGTGCCAGCAGCGGTTCGGGGGGCAACTATGGCTACACCTTC
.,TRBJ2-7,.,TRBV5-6,CASSLGIGQSYEQYF,TGTGCCAGCAGCTTGGGGATAGGGCAGTCCTACGAGCAGTACTTC
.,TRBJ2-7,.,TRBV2,CASAGFYEQYF,TGTGCCAGCGCAGGATTCTACGAGCAGTACTTC
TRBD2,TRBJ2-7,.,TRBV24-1,CATAGGVDYEQYF,TGTGCCACGGCCGGGGGGGTAGACTACGAGCAGTACTTC
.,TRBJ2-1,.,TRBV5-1,CASSLGSRGSNNEQFF,TGCGCCAGCAGCTTGGGGTCGCGGGGCTCAAACAATGAGCAGTTCTTC
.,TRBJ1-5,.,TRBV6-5,CASSQLTTGQPQHF,TGTGCCAGCAGTCAACTAACTACGGGTCAGCCCCAGCATTTT
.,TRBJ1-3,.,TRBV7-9,CASSLNPRGGTFHGNTIYF,TGTGCCAGCAGCTTAAATCCGAGGGGGGGGACCTTCCACGGAAACACCATATATTTT
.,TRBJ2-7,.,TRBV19,CASSMGGGGHEQYF,TGTGCCAGTAGTATGGGAGGGGGCGGACACGAGCAGTACTTC
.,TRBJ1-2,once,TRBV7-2,CASGRGYGYTF,TGTGCCAGCGGGCGGGGGTATGGCTACACCTTC
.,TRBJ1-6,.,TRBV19,CASSIIGANNSPLHF,TGTGCCAGTAGTATCATAGGGGCGAATAATTCACCCCTCCACTTT
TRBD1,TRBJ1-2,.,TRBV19,CASTYSGQGDGYTF,TGTGCCAGTACCTACTCCGGGCAGGGGGATGGCTACACCTTC